This T cell receptor (beta chain) appears in the sequencing data of a study of blood T cell repertoires in COVID-19. Study-wide background: Sample material is recorded as cDNA or gDNA derived from T cells, B-cell-depleted T cells, or PBMCs.

Adults between roughly 18 and 90 years of age took part from 20 to 25 US areas. Researchers sorted participants into cohorts using their self-reported clinical history. The authors' processing: The assay estimated nucleated cells by amplifying reference gene primers. Libraries were prepared by immunoSEQ multiplex PCR; TCRdb keeps only in-frame clonotypes and omits some of them. The D gene and trimming were derived from the DNA, and the V and J assignments and clone size from that table. The top ten clones hold approximately 1.2% of a sample with around 78,000 clones, around 89% of them seen once. Trimming took off 3 bases at V and 7 bases at J, with 12 bases between the two ends. Germline loops: CDR1 KGHSH, CDR2 LQKENI. CDR3 length equals 14 residues.

The gene calls are TRBV18 and TRBJ1-4; the D gene is possibly TRBD1 (5 bases). Specimen: PBMCs or T cells enriched from blood (not recorded which). The clonotype originates from a woman in her forties or fifties with acute COVID-19. CDR3 loop: CASSPGPGLEKLFF. For the CDR3, the DNA is TGTGCCAGCTCACCGGGGCCAGGTCTTGAAAAACTGTTTTTT.